Each of the 9 T cell receptor beta chains below was sequenced from the same sample in a study of T-cell reconstitution after alpha-beta-depleted transplantation in children. Molecular barcoding with unique molecular identifiers was used for the TCRbeta library. TCRdb ran MiXCR on the PCR reads and lists one entry per CDR3 protein. The data contain hundreds of thousands of distinct CDR3 sequences, roughly 13% of them singletons. The specimen comprised PBMCs, mostly from graft donor cells, sampled 360 days after TCRalphabeta/CD19-depleted stem cell transplant. The receptors stem from a male patient under 18 who had a stem cell transplant for acute myeloid leukemia, so the T cells may come from the graft donor.

Ten or more counts support this clonotype. As DNA, the CDR3 is TGTGCCACCAGCAGAGATTATAGGCGGGAAGAGACCCAGTACTTC. The encoded protein is CATSRDYRREETQYF. The chain links TRBV15 to TRBJ2-5, with D maybe TRBD2 (5 bases). The V gene lost 0 bases and the J gene lost 3 bases, with 11 bases spanning the gap. The CDR3 is 15 amino acids. Germline values: CDR1 LNHNV, CDR2 YYDKDF (reference sequence).

The table lists this clonotype with many counts. The junction differs from germline at one of its ends, possibly a read error. The CDR3 loop is CASSQDLNTEAFF. The CDR3 DNA is TGTGCCAGCAGTCAAGATTTGAACACTGAAGCTTTCTTT. The V and J genes are TRBV14 and TRBJ1-1, with unresolved D. This CDR3 contains 13 residues. Germline CDR1 SGHDN, CDR2 FVKESK.

This chain links TRBV7-6 with TRBJ2-5, with 8 bases identical to TRBD1. V dropped 4 bases and J dropped 2; count of bases not matched to a gene: 3. CDR3 length equals 14 residues. The germline V gene encodes CDR1 SGHVS and CDR2 FNYEAQ. The CDR3 region is CASSSWDRQETQYF. The DNA of the CDR3 is TGTGCCAGCAGCTCTTGGGACAGGCAAGAGACCCAGTACTTC.

The V gene is TRBV12-3 or TRBV12-4, the J gene TRBJ2-3; 8 bases align to TRBD2. Germline trimming cut 2 bases from V and 1 base from J; bases unmatched to any gene: 5. The CDR3 sequence is 16 residues long. The DNA of the CDR3 is TGTGCCAGCAGTTTAACCGGGAGGGCCGGCACAGATACGCAGTATTTT. Protein sequence: CASSLTGRAGTDTQYF.

In its sample, this clonotype was seen many times. The J gene is TRBJ2-3, the V gene TRBV12-3 or TRBV12-4; D call uncertain. V was cut by 5 bases and J by 3 bases, with 9 bases left in between. This CDR3 region has 13 residues. The CDR3 region has the DNA TGTGCCAGCAGTCGCCCGGGTACAGATACGCAGTATTTT. It encodes CASSRPGTDTQYF.

Of note for this clonotype: A much more abundant neighbour one base away suggests this may be a read error. The chain employs TRBV28 and TRBJ2-7; D gene ambiguous. Germline CDR1 reads MDHEN; CDR2 reads SYDVKM. Trimming shortened V by 7 bases and J by 3 bases, and 7 bases separated the two germline ends. CDR3 length equals 11 residues. CDR3 nucleotides: TGTGCCAGCAACGGATTCTACGAGCAGTACTTC. Protein sequence: CASNGFYEQYF.

This clonotype was counted between two and nine times. The V and J genes are TRBV6-1 and TRBJ2-1; 13 bases are shared with TRBD2. V lost 6 bases and J lost 2; bases outside the gene matches: 4. CDR1 is MNHNS and CDR2 is SASEGT in the germline V gene. The CDR3 has 16 amino acids. The CDR3 DNA sequence: TGTGCCAGCAGGGCTGGGACTAGCGGGGCCTACAATGAGCAGTTCTTC. Encoded protein: CASRAGTSGAYNEQFF.

This chain connects TRBV7-3 to TRBJ2-1; 7 bases match TRBD2. CDR3 length: 16 residues. Per germline, CDR1 SGHTA and CDR2 FQGTGA. V was pared by 5 bases and J by 0 bases, with 7 bases of the junction left unmatched. CDR3 loop: CASSLERESSYNEQFF. The CDR3 DNA reads as TGTGCCAGCAGCCTTGAGCGGGAAAGCTCCTACAATGAGCAGTTCTTC.

This clonotype showed up many times. The chain employs TRBV29-1 and TRBJ2-7; the D is unclear. V shed 5 bases and J shed 2 bases, with 10 bases lying between them. The CDR3 runs 12 residues. Germline V CDR1 and CDR2: SQVTM, ANQGSEA. The CDR3 reads CSVKETPYEQYF. CDR3 nucleotides: TGCAGCGTTAAGGAGACCCCCTACGAGCAGTACTTC.